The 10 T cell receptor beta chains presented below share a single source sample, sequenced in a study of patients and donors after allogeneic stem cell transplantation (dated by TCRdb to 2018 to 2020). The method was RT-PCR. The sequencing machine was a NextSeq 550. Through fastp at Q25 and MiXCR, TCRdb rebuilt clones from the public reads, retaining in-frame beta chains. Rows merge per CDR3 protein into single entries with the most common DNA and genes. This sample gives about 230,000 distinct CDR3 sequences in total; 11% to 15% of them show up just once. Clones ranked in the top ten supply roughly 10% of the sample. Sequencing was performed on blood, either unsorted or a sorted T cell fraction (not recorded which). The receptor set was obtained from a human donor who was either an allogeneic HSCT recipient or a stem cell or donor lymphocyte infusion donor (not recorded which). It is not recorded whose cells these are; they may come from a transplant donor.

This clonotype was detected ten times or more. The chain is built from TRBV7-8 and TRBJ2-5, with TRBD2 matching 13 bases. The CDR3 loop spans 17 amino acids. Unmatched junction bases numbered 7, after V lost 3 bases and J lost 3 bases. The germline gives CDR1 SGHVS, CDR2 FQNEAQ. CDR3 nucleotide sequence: TGTGCCAGCAGCTTGGGACTAGCGGGATCATCCAAAGAGACCCAGTACTTC. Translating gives CASSLGLAGSSKETQYF.

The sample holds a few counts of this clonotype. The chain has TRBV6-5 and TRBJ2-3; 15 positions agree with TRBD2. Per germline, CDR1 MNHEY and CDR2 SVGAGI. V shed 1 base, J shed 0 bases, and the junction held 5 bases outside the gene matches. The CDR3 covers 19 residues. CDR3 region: CASSYFGLAGGSSTDTQYF. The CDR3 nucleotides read TGTGCCAGCAGTTACTTCGGACTAGCGGGGGGGAGTAGCACAGATACGCAGTATTTT.

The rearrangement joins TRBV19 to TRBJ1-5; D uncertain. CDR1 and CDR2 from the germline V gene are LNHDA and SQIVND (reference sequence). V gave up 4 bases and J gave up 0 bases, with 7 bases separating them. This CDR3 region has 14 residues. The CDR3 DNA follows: TGTGCCAGTAGTAATGGGCCTAGCAATCAGCCCCAGCATTTT. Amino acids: CASSNGPSNQPQHF.

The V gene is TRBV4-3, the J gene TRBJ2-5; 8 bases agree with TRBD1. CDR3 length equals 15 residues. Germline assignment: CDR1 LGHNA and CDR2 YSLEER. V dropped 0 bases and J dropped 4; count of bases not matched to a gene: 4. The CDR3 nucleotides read TGCGCCAGCAGCCAAGACTTTGGACAGGGAGAGACCCAGTACTTC. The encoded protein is CASSQDFGQGETQYF.

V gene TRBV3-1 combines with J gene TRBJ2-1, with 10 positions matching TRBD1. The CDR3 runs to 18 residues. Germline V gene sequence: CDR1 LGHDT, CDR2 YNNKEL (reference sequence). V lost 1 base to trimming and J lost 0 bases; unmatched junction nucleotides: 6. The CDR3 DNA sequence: TGTGCCAGCAGCCAAGCCCGGACAGGGGGTGCCTCCTACAATGAGCAGTTCTTC. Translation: CASSQARTGGASYNEQFF.

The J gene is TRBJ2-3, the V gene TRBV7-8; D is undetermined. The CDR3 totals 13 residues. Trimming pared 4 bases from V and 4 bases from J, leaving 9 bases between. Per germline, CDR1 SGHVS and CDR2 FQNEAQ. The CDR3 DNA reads TGTGCCAGCAGCTCCCTTGCGGCAGATACGCAGTATTTT. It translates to CASSSLAADTQYF.

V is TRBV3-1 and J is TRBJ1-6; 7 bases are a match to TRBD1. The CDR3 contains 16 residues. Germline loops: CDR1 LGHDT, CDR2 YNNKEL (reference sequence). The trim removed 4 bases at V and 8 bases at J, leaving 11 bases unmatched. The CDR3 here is CASSRSMDRRDSPLHF. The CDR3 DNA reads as TGTGCCAGCAGCCGAAGCATGGACAGGAGGGATTCACCCCTCCACTTT.

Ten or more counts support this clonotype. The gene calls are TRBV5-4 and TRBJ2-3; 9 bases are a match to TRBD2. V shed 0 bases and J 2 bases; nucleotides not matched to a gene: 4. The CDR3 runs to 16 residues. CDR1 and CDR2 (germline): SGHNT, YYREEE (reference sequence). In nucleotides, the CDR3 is TGTGCCAGCAGCTTGGTGCGGGGGGGAATCACAGATACGCAGTATTTT. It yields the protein CASSLVRGGITDTQYF.

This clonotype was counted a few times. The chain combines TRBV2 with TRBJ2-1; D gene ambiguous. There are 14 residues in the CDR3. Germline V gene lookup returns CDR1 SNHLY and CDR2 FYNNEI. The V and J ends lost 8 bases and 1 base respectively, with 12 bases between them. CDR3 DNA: TGTGCCAGCGACGGATGGATTTCCTACAATGAGCAGTTCTTC. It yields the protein CASDGWISYNEQFF. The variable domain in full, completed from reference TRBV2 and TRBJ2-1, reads EPEVTQTPSHQVTQMGQEVILRCVPISNHLYFYWYRQILGQKVEFLVSFYNNEISEKSEIFDDQFSVERPDGSNFTLKIRSTKLEDSAMYFCASDGWISYNEQFFGPGTRLTVL.

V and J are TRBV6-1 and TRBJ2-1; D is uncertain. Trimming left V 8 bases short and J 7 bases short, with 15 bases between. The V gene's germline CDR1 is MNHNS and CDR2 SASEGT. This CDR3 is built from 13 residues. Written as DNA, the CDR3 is TGTGCCAGCGGTAAGGGTCCGAGAAATGAGCAGTTCTTC. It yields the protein CASGKGPRNEQFF.